The 13 T cell receptor beta chains reported below all come from one sample, sequenced in a study of control samples from healthy donors and cancer patients. TCRdb's table, derived via immunoSEQ multiplex PCR, lists solely in-frame clones and lacks some. The sample lists some 210,000 clones; about nine tenths were seen once. The material sequenced was blood. These TCRs come from a man aged 25 to 40 in good health.

This clone was seen just once. CDR3 sequence (DNA): TGTGCCAGCATGGGAGGAGAACTCGGTGAGCAGTTCTTC. It specifies CASMGGELGEQFF. The chain couples TRBV2 to TRBJ2-1; D might be TRBD2 (6 bases). Germline CDR1 SNHLY, CDR2 FYNNEI. With 7 bases removed from V and 9 bases from J, the gap between germline ends came to 16 bases. This CDR3 is built from 13 residues. The variable domain in full, completed from reference TRBV2 and TRBJ2-1, reads EPEVTQTPSHQVTQMGQEVILRCVPISNHLYFYWYRQILGQKVEFLVSFYNNEISEKSEIFDDQFSVERPDGSNFTLKIRSTKLEDSAMYFCASMGGELGEQFFGPGTRLTVL.

This sequence joins TRBV13 and TRBJ1-2; 12 bases fit TRBD1. After removal of 2 bases from V and 7 bases from J, the junction contained 5 bases not matched to a gene. CDR1 and CDR2 (germline): PRHDT, FYEKMQ (reference sequence). The length of the CDR3 is 15 residues. The CDR3 sequence is CASSLMGQGAVGYTF. In DNA, the CDR3 is TGTGCCAGCAGCTTAATGGGACAGGGGGCGGTTGGCTACACCTTC.

The chain employs TRBV12-5 and TRBJ1-5; D ambiguous. Germline values: CDR1 LGHNT, CDR2 FRNRAP. The length of the CDR3 is 15 residues. Trimming removed 1 base at V and 2 bases at J, with 9 bases between. CDR3 amino acids: CASGLGQVGNQPQHF. DNA for the CDR3: TGTGCTAGTGGTTTGGGGCAGGTAGGCAATCAGCCCCAGCATTTT.

The chain uses TRBV19 and TRBJ1-4; the match to TRBD1 covers 7 bases. J was trimmed by 4 bases and V by 9 bases; bases with no gene match: 2. The CDR3 is 12 residues long. In germline, CDR1 is LNHDA, CDR2 SQIVND (reference sequence). The CDR3: CASGTVNEKLFF. The CDR3 DNA reads TGTGCCAGCGGGACAGTTAATGAAAAACTGTTTTTT.

V usage is TRBV6-6 and J usage is TRBJ1-5; a weak D match, TRBD1 (5 bases). The CDR3 totals 13 residues. V was shortened by 4 bases and J by 7 bases, with 11 bases between the two germline ends. CDR1 MNHNY and CDR2 SVGAGI come from the germline V gene (reference sequence). In DNA form, the CDR3 reads TGTGCCAGCAGTTGGGAGGGGATACAGCCCCAGCATTTT. Residues: CASSWEGIQPQHF.

This clone has just one count. V gene TRBV4-1 combines with J gene TRBJ2-7; D gene uncertain. V was shortened by 2 bases and J by 2 bases, with 4 bases between the two germline ends. Germline loops: CDR1 MGHRA, CDR2 YSYEKL. The CDR3 spans 12 residues. CDR3 nucleotide sequence: TGCGCCAGCAGCCAAACGGCCTACGAGCAGTACTTC. Its protein is CASSQTAYEQYF.

The chain combines TRBV6-5 with TRBJ2-1; 15 bases fit TRBD2. This CDR3 is built from 15 residues. J lost 9 bases, V lost 2 bases, and 2 bases had no gene match. Germline CDR1 reads MNHEY; CDR2 reads SVGAGI. The CDR3 loop reads CASSYGLAGGREQFF. For the CDR3, the DNA is TGTGCCAGCAGTTACGGACTAGCGGGGGGGCGTGAGCAGTTCTTC.

The rearrangement joins TRBV10-1 to TRBJ2-2; no clear D gene. Germline-derived CDR1 and CDR2 are WNHNN and SYGVQD (reference sequence). The CDR3 loop spans 12 amino acids. V was cut by 3 bases and J by 5 bases, with 4 bases left in between. The CDR3 is CASSEPTGELFF. The CDR3 DNA is TGCGCCAGCAGTGAACCGACCGGGGAGCTGTTTTTT.

This chain uses TRBV7-9 with TRBJ1-2; unclear D gene. V lost 1 base, J lost 8 bases, and 8 bases lay in between. CDR3 length: 12 amino acids. CDR1 is SEHNR, CDR2 FQNEAQ, per germline (reference sequence). The CDR3 nucleotides read TGTGCCAGCAGCTTAGGCTACGACGGCTACACCTTC. Its translation is CASSLGYDGYTF. Full variable domain (outside the CDR3, taken from reference TRBV7-9 and TRBJ1-2): DTGVSQNPRHKITKRGQNVTFRCDPISEHNRLYWYRQTLGQGPEFLTYFQNEAQLEKSRLLSDRFSAERPKGSFSTLEIQRTEQGDSAMYLCASSLGYDGYTFGSGTRLTVV.

The CDR3 sequence is CATRADKNTEAFF. As DNA, the CDR3 is TGTGCCACCAGGGCTGATAAGAACACTGAAGCTTTCTTT. The chain combines TRBV24-1 with TRBJ1-1; D not certain. V was clipped by 7 bases and J by 1 base, with 9 bases between them. The germline V gene encodes CDR1 KGHDR and CDR2 SFDVKD. The CDR3 is 13 amino acids.

The chain couples TRBV6-5 to TRBJ1-3; D is unclear. Trimming cost V 8 bases and J 0 bases, with 11 bases left between them. CDR1 is MNHEY and CDR2 is SVGAGI in the germline V gene. The CDR3 contains 14 residues. CDR3 residues: CASAADDSGNTIYF. CDR3 DNA: TGTGCCAGCGCGGCCGATGACTCTGGAAACACCATATATTTT.

The CDR3: CASSVGLAGAETQYF. The DNA of the CDR3 is TGTGCCAGCAGCGTAGGACTAGCGGGGGCGGAGACCCAGTACTTC. The V gene is TRBV9, the J gene TRBJ2-5; 12 bases align to TRBD2. Per germline, CDR1 SGDLS and CDR2 YYNGEE. The junction had 2 bases not matched to a gene; V was cut back by 0 bases and J by 5 bases. This CDR3 contains 15 residues.

The V and J genes are TRBV6-4 and TRBJ1-2; no clear D gene. Trimming shortened V by 5 bases and J by 4 bases, and 11 bases separated the two germline ends. The germline V gene encodes CDR1 MRHNA and CDR2 SNTAGT. This CDR3 contains 13 residues. DNA for the CDR3: TGTGCCAGCAGTCGGACGGGGAGCTATGGCTACACCTTC. This codes for CASSRTGSYGYTF.